This T cell receptor beta chain was obtained from a study of early T cells in non-severe SARS-CoV-2 infection. MiXCR was run by TCRdb on the 5' RACE reads, yielding one entry per CDR3 protein. The sample contains roughly 25,000 distinct CDR3 sequences, roughly 4.6% of which appear only once. In germline, CDR1 is LNHNV, CDR2 YYDKDF (reference sequence). This CDR3 is built from 14 residues. Germline trimming cut 3 bases from V and 5 bases from J; bases unmatched to any gene: 4. This clonotype came up many times. The chain combines TRBV15 with TRBJ2-1, with 7 bases aligning to TRBD1. This TCR was recovered from an adult who was a healthcare worker with PCR-confirmed SARS-CoV-2 infection or an uninfected control (not recorded which). Sequenced input: whole blood. The CDR3 sequence: CATSSRDSDNEQFF. The DNA for the CDR3 is TGTGCCACCAGCAGCCGGGACAGTGACAATGAGCAGTTCTTC. The complete variable domain, with remaining parts taken from reference TRBV15 and TRBJ2-1, reads DAMVIQNPRYQVTQFGKPVTLSCSQTLNHNVMYWYQQKSSQAPKLLFHYYDKDFNNEADTPDNFQSRRPNTSFCFLDIRSPGLGDTAMYLCATSSRDSDNEQFFGPGTRLTVL.